Presented here are 16 T cell receptor beta chains from one specimen sequenced in a study of shared clonotypes between healthy human individuals. Only in-frame clones appear in the TCRdb table, and some are missing; sequencing was by immunoSEQ multiplex PCR. This table has approximately 110,000 clones, approximately 65% appearing once. The material sequenced was memory CD8+ T cells sorted from blood. As to subset: CD45RO+ cells pooled with CCR7-negative TemRA cells. The receptor set was obtained from a woman aged 25 to 39 in good health.

This clone was observed a handful of times. The genes are TRBV6-5 and TRBJ1-5; 8 bases agree with TRBD1. The trim removed 4 bases at V and 6 bases at J, leaving 5 bases unmatched. CDR1 and CDR2 from the germline V gene are MNHEY and SVGAGI. The CDR3 totals 14 residues. The CDR3 region has the DNA TGTGCCAGCAGTTCCCTGACAGGGGCTCAGCCCCAGCATTTT. Its translation: CASSSLTGAQPQHF.

A remark on this clone: A read error may explain this, as a much larger clone is one base away. Other nucleotide sequences from this sample produce the same CDR3. The rearrangement links TRBV9 to TRBJ2-7, with 11 bases identical to TRBD2. Germline CDR1 and CDR2: SGDLS and YYNGEE. This CDR3 spans 14 amino acids. The CDR3 DNA sequence: TGTGCTAGCAGCTTAGCGGGAGGGTCCGACGAGCAGTACTTC. Protein sequence: CASSLAGGSDEQYF. The whole variable domain, remainder taken from reference TRBV9 and TRBJ2-7, is DSGVTQTPKHLITATGQRVTLRCSPRSGDLSVYWYQQSLDQGLQFLIQYYNGEERAKGNILERFSAQQFPDLHSELNLSSLELGDSALYFCASSLAGGSDEQYFGPGTRLTVT.

This clone appeared many times. The chain couples TRBV9 to TRBJ1-3; maybe TRBD1 (5 bases). Germline V lookup: CDR1 SGDLS, CDR2 YYNGEE. The CDR3 totals 15 residues. Between the trimmed V and J ends, which lost 0 bases and 2 bases, there was a span of 9 bases. The CDR3 bases are TGTGCCAGCAGCGTAGAAGTGGGGGCTGGAAACACCATATATTTT. Its protein is CASSVEVGAGNTIYF.

The gene calls are TRBV28 and TRBJ2-7; TRBD2 agrees at 7 bases. The germline V gene encodes CDR1 MDHEN and CDR2 SYDVKM. Germline trimming cut 3 bases from V and 4 bases from J; bases unmatched to any gene: 9. The CDR3 covers 15 residues. CDR3 sequence reads: CASSFGGRAGYEQYF. The CDR3 DNA reads TGTGCCAGCAGTTTTGGTGGGAGGGCCGGTTACGAGCAGTACTTC.

This sequence joins TRBV28 and TRBJ2-7; D call uncertain. The CDR3 is 20 amino acids. V lost 2 bases, J lost 6 bases, and 32 bases lay in between. In germline, CDR1 is MDHEN, CDR2 SYDVKM. The CDR3 spells CASSLRSLLPIYDSACEQYF. The CDR3 nucleotides are TGTGCCAGCAGTTTAAGGTCCCTACTACCTATATATGATTCGGCGTGCGAGCAGTACTTC.

This clone turned up a few times. CDR3 coding DNA: TGTGCCAGTAGTACAGGGATCGGAGCTTTCTTT. This sequence encodes CASSTGIGAFF. The gene calls are TRBV19 and TRBJ1-1; perhaps TRBD1 as D (5 bases). The CDR3 spans 11 residues. Germline V gene lookup returns CDR1 LNHDA and CDR2 SQIVND (reference sequence). V lost 4 bases to trimming and J lost 10 bases, with 10 bases between them.

The J gene is TRBJ2-6, the V gene TRBV2; a possible D gene is TRBD2 (5 bases). Germline CDR1 is SNHLY and CDR2 is FYNNEI. Between the trimmed V and J ends, which lost 4 bases and 0 bases, there was a span of 7 bases. This CDR3 is built from 15 residues. DNA for the CDR3: TGTGCCAGCAGTGTACGGGACTCTGGGGCCAACGTCCTGACTTTC. This sequence encodes CASSVRDSGANVLTF.

V and J are TRBV9 and TRBJ2-7; the D call may be TRBD1 or TRBD2 (5 bases each). The CDR3 covers 14 residues. The germline gives CDR1 SGDLS, CDR2 YYNGEE. V gave up 3 bases and J gave up 3 bases, with 13 bases separating them. The CDR3 here is CASSEGDQFYEQYF. CDR3 sequence (DNA): TGTGCCAGCAGCGAAGGGGACCAGTTCTACGAGCAGTACTTC.

This rearrangement joins TRBV25-1 to TRBJ2-7, with D tentatively TRBD2 (5 bases). This CDR3 region has 14 residues. Germline CDR1 and CDR2: MGHDK and SYGVNS. The ends were cut back, 5 bases at V and 1 base at J, with 12 bases in the middle. CDR3 DNA sequence: TGTGCCAGCAGTTCACCCGGACTTTCCTACGAGCAGTACTTC. Its translation is CASSSPGLSYEQYF.

The chain is built from TRBV7-7 and TRBJ2-3; D is unclear. V shed 3 bases and J shed 4 bases, with 8 bases lying between them. Germline V CDR1 and CDR2: SSHAT, FNYEAQ (reference sequence). The CDR3 length is 13 residues. CDR3 protein: CASSLGRSDTQYF. The DNA for the CDR3 is TGTGCCAGCAGCTTGGGCCGGTCAGATACGCAGTATTTT. Supplemented by reference TRBV7-7 and TRBJ2-3, the full variable domain reads GAGVSQSPRYKVTKRGQDVTLRCDPISSHATLYWYQQALGQGPEFLTYFNYEAQPDKSGLPSDRFSAERPEGSISTLTIQRTEQRDSAMYRCASSLGRSDTQYFGPGTRLTVL.

The chain has TRBV5-6 and TRBJ1-1, with D tentatively TRBD1 (5 bases). Germline loops: CDR1 SGHDT, CDR2 YYEEEE. Trimming pared 2 bases from V and 6 bases from J, leaving 11 bases between. The CDR3 has 13 residues. In DNA form, the CDR3 reads TGTGCCAGCAGCTTATCAGGGTTTCCTGAAGCTTTCTTT. It is translated as CASSLSGFPEAFF.

V gene TRBV29-1 combines with J gene TRBJ1-1; TRBD1 might be the D (5 bases). The CDR3 spans 12 residues. The germline V gene has CDR1 SQVTM and CDR2 ANQGSEA. V shed 6 bases and J shed 2 bases, with 10 bases lying between them. CDR3 nucleotide sequence: TGCAGCGTGCGCAGGGTCAACACTGAAGCTTTCTTT. Residues: CSVRRVNTEAFF.

The chain uses TRBV4-1 and TRBJ1-2; D is possibly TRBD1 (6 bases). The CDR3 totals 15 residues. Trimming cost V 4 bases and J 4 bases, with 16 bases left between them. The germline V gene encodes CDR1 MGHRA and CDR2 YSYEKL. The CDR3 loop is CASSLEVGGFYGYTF. The CDR3 bases are TGCGCCAGCAGCCTGGAGGTGGGGGGCTTCTATGGCTACACCTTC.

This rearrangement joins TRBV28 to TRBJ2-7; 7 bases map to TRBD2. Germline V gene sequence: CDR1 MDHEN, CDR2 SYDVKM. This CDR3 region has 17 residues. Trimming at V came to 5 bases and at J to 2 bases, leaving 15 bases not matched to a gene. CDR3: CASSPSGLVGRPYEQYF. CDR3 in DNA: TGTGCCAGCAGTCCATCCGGACTAGTCGGCCGCCCCTACGAGCAGTACTTC.

The chain links TRBV25-1 to TRBJ1-5; no definite D call. CDR1 is MGHDK, CDR2 SYGVNS, per germline. The CDR3 spans 16 residues. V shed 3 bases and J shed 1 base, with 13 bases lying between them. Here the CDR3 DNA reads TGTGCCAGCAGTGAGTCCTCGGTGGGAAGCAATCAGCCCCAGCATTTT. This codes for CASSESSVGSNQPQHF.

The V and J genes are TRBV28 and TRBJ2-1; D gene unclear. V was trimmed by 6 bases and J by 0 bases, leaving 15 bases between them. This CDR3 has 16 amino acids. Germline CDR1 reads MDHEN; CDR2 reads SYDVKM. The CDR3 DNA follows: TGTGCCAGCAGCTTCAATGCGCGCGTCTCCTACAATGAGCAGTTCTTC. As protein: CASSFNARVSYNEQFF.